A single sample is the source of the 26 T cell receptor beta chains below, sequenced in a study of T cells in Graves' hyperthyroidism and ophthalmopathy. The TCR beta CDR3 regions underwent amplification using RNA transcripts as the source. In the first-round RT-PCR of the TCR CDR3, the HTBI primer set was used. TCRdb analysed the multiplex PCR reads with MiXCR anew, one entry per CDR3 protein. The sample consists of about 710,000 distinct CDR3 sequences, about a sixth of them appearing once. The sequencing sample was made of blood. The receptors derive from a man between 18 and 35 years old with Graves' hyperthyroidism.

In this sample, this clonotype turned up a few times. The rearrangement joins TRBV4-2 to TRBJ2-5; TRBD2 agrees at 8 bases. The CDR3 has 17 amino acids. V was clipped by 3 bases and J by 3 bases; unmatched bases: 12. Per germline, CDR1 LGHNA and CDR2 YNFKEQ. CDR3 DNA sequence: TGTGCCAGCAGCCAGATGGGAACTAGCGGCAACAAAGAGACCCAGTACTTC. This codes for CASSQMGTSGNKETQYF.

The chain carries TRBV24-1 and TRBJ2-3; 11 bases are a match to TRBD2. Trimming cost V 3 bases and J 2 bases; bases outside gene matches: 6. Germline assignment: CDR1 KGHDR and CDR2 SFDVKD. This CDR3 has 17 amino acids. CDR3 in DNA: TGTGCCACCAGTGATCCCGGGACTAGCGGCCTCACAGATACGCAGTATTTT. This sequence encodes CATSDPGTSGLTDTQYF.

This clonotype was observed at least ten times. This chain uses TRBV27 with TRBJ2-7; D unclear. The CDR3 has 14 amino acids. Germline CDR1 MNHEY, CDR2 SMNVEV (reference sequence). Trimming pared 8 bases from V and 0 bases from J, leaving 14 bases between. The CDR3 loop reads CASGWTPSSYEQYF. The CDR3 DNA sequence: TGTGCCAGCGGATGGACGCCAAGCTCCTACGAGCAGTACTTC.

This clonotype has only a few counts. This chain links TRBV24-1 with TRBJ1-2; no definite D call. Between the trimmed V and J ends, which lost 5 bases and 4 bases, there was a span of 13 bases. The CDR3 length is 14 residues. CDR1 KGHDR and CDR2 SFDVKD come from the germline V gene. CDR3 amino acids: CATSAEGISYGYTF. In DNA form, the CDR3 reads TGTGCCACCAGTGCCGAGGGTATCAGCTATGGCTACACCTTC.

This clonotype was picked up a small number of times. V and J are TRBV25-1 and TRBJ2-2, with D perhaps matching TRBD2 (6 bases). The germline V gene has CDR1 MGHDK and CDR2 SYGVNS. The CDR3 length is 13 residues. Trimming took 4 bases from V and 4 from J, leaving 7 bases between them. CDR3 in DNA: TGTGCCAGCAGTGTGGGGGGCACCGGGGAGCTGTTTTTT. Protein: CASSVGGTGELFF.

As for this clonotype: A read error may be the cause here, since a much bigger clone is one base away. The chain couples TRBV3-1 to TRBJ2-7; D gene uncertain. Germline V gene sequence: CDR1 LGHDT, CDR2 YNNKEL (reference sequence). V dropped 0 bases and J dropped 6 bases, with 15 bases sitting between them. The CDR3 runs 15 residues. DNA of the CDR3: TGTGCCAGCAGCCAAGATTTTAGGCTATTCTGCGAGCAGTACTTC. Protein sequence: CASSQDFRLFCEQYF.

The V call is TRBV4-1, the J call TRBJ2-5; D is uncertain. This CDR3 comprises 12 residues. Germline CDR1 is MGHRA and CDR2 is YSYEKL. V lost 0 bases, J lost 3 bases, and 2 bases lay in between. This CDR3 is CASSQDKETQYF. CDR3 DNA sequence: TGCGCCAGCAGCCAAGACAAAGAGACCCAGTACTTC.

The chain couples TRBV30 to TRBJ2-3; 11 bases map to TRBD2. V shed 2 bases and J 1 base; nucleotides not matched to a gene: 5. The CDR3 sequence is 16 residues long. Germline CDR1 reads GTSNPN; CDR2 reads SVGIG (reference sequence). In DNA form, the CDR3 reads TGTGCCTGGAGTATAGCGGGAGGGCCAGGCACAGATACGCAGTATTTT. Translation gives CAWSIAGGPGTDTQYF.

The gene calls are TRBV20-1 and TRBJ1-6; D not resolved. Trimming took off 0 bases at V and 8 bases at J, with 17 bases between the two ends. Germline-derived CDR1 and CDR2 are DFQATT and SNEGSKA (reference sequence). CDR3 length: 16 residues. The CDR3 region is CSARDRTGGGYSPLHF. The CDR3 coding sequence is TGCAGTGCTAGAGATCGGACCGGAGGTGGTTATTCACCCCTCCACTTT.

This clonotype was observed at least ten times. V usage is TRBV19 and J usage is TRBJ2-5; 10 nucleotides line up with TRBD2. J gave up 4 bases and V 5 bases, and 4 bases lay outside the gene matches. CDR3 length: 14 residues. From germline, CDR1 is LNHDA and CDR2 SQIVND (reference sequence). CDR3 protein: CASSLAGAGETQYF. In DNA, the CDR3 is TGTGCCAGTAGTCTAGCGGGAGCGGGAGAGACCCAGTACTTC.

This clonotype was observed many times. The V call is TRBV7-2, the J call TRBJ2-7; 8 bases are a match to TRBD1. J gave up 2 bases and V 0 bases, and 9 bases lay outside the gene matches. Looked up from germline, CDR1 is SGHTA and CDR2 is FQGNSA. The CDR3 length is 17 residues. The chain's CDR3 is CASSLALGQGGPYEQYF. CDR3 in DNA: TGTGCCAGCAGCTTAGCCCTAGGACAGGGAGGACCCTACGAGCAGTACTTC. Looking up the rest from reference TRBV7-2 and TRBJ2-7 gives the full variable domain: GAGVSQSPSNKVTEKGKDVELRCDPISGHTALYWYRQSLGQGLEFLIYFQGNSAPDKSGLPSDRFSAERTGGSVSTLTIQRTQQEDSAVYLCASSLALGQGGPYEQYFGPGTRLTVT.

As to this clonotype: At one boundary the junction diverges from the germline segment, which might be a read error. The V and J genes are TRBV20-1 and TRBJ2-1; either TRBD1 or TRBD2 may fit D (6 bases each). In germline, CDR1 is DFQATT, CDR2 SNEGSKA (reference sequence). The CDR3 sequence is 16 residues long. CDR3 bases: TGCAGTGCTAGAATCGCCGCAGGGGAGGCCTACAATGTGCAGTTCTTC. Protein: CSARIAAGEAYNVQFF.

This clonotype was seen more than once but under ten times. The chain links TRBV9 to TRBJ2-7, with TRBD1 matching over 8 bases. The V segment lost 3 bases and the J segment 3 bases; nucleotides outside the gene matches: 14. CDR3 length equals 17 residues. Germline CDR1 and CDR2: SGDLS and YYNGEE. The CDR3 reads CASSGGGDRGFVYEQYF. The DNA for the CDR3 is TGTGCCAGCAGCGGGGGAGGAGACAGGGGATTCGTCTACGAGCAGTACTTC.

This clonotype has a count of ten or more. The DNA of the CDR3 is TGTGCCAGCACCTTGACAGCCTCCCTCACTGAAGCTTTCTTT. Its protein product is CASTLTASLTEAFF. The J gene is TRBJ1-1, the V gene TRBV2, with D tentatively TRBD1 (5 bases). Trimming removed 7 bases from V and 4 bases from J, with 16 bases in between. The germline gives CDR1 SNHLY, CDR2 FYNNEI. CDR3 size: 14 residues.

Worth noting for this clonotype: One end of the junction is discordant with germline, which a read error may explain. This sequence joins TRBV4-1 and TRBJ2-7; D is perhaps TRBD2 (6 bases). The CDR3 spans 15 residues. Germline-derived CDR1 and CDR2 are MGHRA and YSYEKL. The CDR3 loop is CASTQGASDLYEQYF. CDR3 nucleotides: TGCGCCAGCACCCAAGGGGCTAGCGACCTCTACGAGCAGTACTTC.

This clonotype was seen many times. The chain employs TRBV7-3 and TRBJ2-3; no clear D gene. V shed 2 bases and J shed 4 bases, with 10 bases lying between them. The CDR3 is 14 amino acids. Germline V gene lookup returns CDR1 SGHTA and CDR2 FQGTGA. CDR3 DNA: TGTGCCAGCAGCTTATCTTCTGTGGCAGATACGCAGTATTTT. This codes for CASSLSSVADTQYF.

In this sample, this clonotype turned up a few times. V gene TRBV29-1 combines with J gene TRBJ2-1, with D perhaps TRBD1 or TRBD2 (6 bases each). The V end was cut by 3 bases, the J end by 8 bases, with 26 bases between. The germline gives CDR1 SQVTM, CDR2 ANQGSEA. This CDR3 region has 17 residues. CDR3 protein: CSVEAGRGDRPFDEQFF. The CDR3 bases are TGCAGCGTTGAGGCGGGTAGGGGGGACCGTCCGTTCGATGAGCAGTTCTTC.

There are many counts of this clonotype. V and J are TRBV24-1 and TRBJ1-5; no clear D gene. CDR3 size: 14 residues. Trimming took off 1 base at V and 0 bases at J, with 3 bases between the two ends. Germline CDR1 and CDR2: KGHDR and SFDVKD. CDR3 sequence: CATSDLSSNQPQHF. In DNA form, the CDR3 reads TGTGCCACCAGTGATTTATCTAGCAATCAGCCCCAGCATTTT.

This clonotype came up once. As the CDR3 is not closed by the conserved phenylalanine or tryptophan, this likely results from a read error. The chain employs TRBV30 and TRBJ2-7, with a tentative D call TRBD1 (7 bases). The CDR3 consists of 17 residues. V was clipped by 0 bases and J by 3 bases, with 21 bases between them. Germline assignment: CDR1 GTSNPN and CDR2 SVGIG (reference sequence). In nucleotides, the CDR3 is TGTGCCTGGAGTGTTTTGACAGGGAGGAATCTGGGCTACGAGCAGTACCTC. Its translation is CAWSVLTGRNLGYEQYL.

The chain joins TRBV5-1 to TRBJ1-5, with a tentative D call TRBD1 (5 bases). Germline values: CDR1 SGHRS, CDR2 YFSETQ. Trimming shortened V by 2 bases and J by 4 bases, and 10 bases separated the two germline ends. The CDR3 has 14 amino acids. The CDR3 loop reads CASSFGGVNQPQHF. The CDR3 DNA sequence: TGCGCCAGCAGCTTCGGGGGGGTTAATCAGCCCCAGCATTTT.

This clonotype appeared many times. The CDR3 coding sequence is TGCAGCGTCGAGGACAGGGCTGAGCAGTTCTTC. It yields the protein CSVEDRAEQFF. J is TRBJ2-1 and V is TRBV29-1; TRBD1 aligns across 8 bases. With V trimmed by 6 bases and J by 9 bases, 4 bases remained unmatched. The germline V gene has CDR1 SQVTM and CDR2 ANQGSEA. The CDR3 is 11 residues long.

The rearrangement uses TRBV28 and TRBJ2-1; 7 bases line up with TRBD2. Germline values: CDR1 MDHEN, CDR2 SYDVKM. Trimming at V came to 2 bases and at J to 3 bases, leaving 13 bases not matched to a gene. The CDR3 is 18 amino acids. The CDR3 reads CASSLPPQGGSLYNEQFF. DNA of the CDR3: TGTGCCAGCAGTTTACCACCGCAGGGCGGGAGCCTCTACAATGAGCAGTTCTTC.

This clonotype was recorded many times. The chain carries TRBV7-2 and TRBJ2-5, with D uncertain. Germline CDR1 SGHTA, CDR2 FQGNSA. V lost 3 bases to trimming and J lost 1 base, with 9 bases between them. This CDR3 spans 14 amino acids. CDR3 DNA sequence: TGTGCCAGCAGCTTGGAACTAACCCAAGAGACCCAGTACTTC. It yields the protein CASSLELTQETQYF.

The chain has TRBV5-1 and TRBJ2-3; TRBD2 aligns across 10 bases. With V trimmed by 1 base and J by 6 bases, 5 bases remained unmatched. The CDR3 runs 15 residues. Germline V gene lookup returns CDR1 SGHRS and CDR2 YFSETQ. The CDR3: CASSLPAGGGDTQYF. CDR3 DNA sequence: TGCGCCAGCAGCTTGCCAGCGGGAGGGGGGGATACGCAGTATTTT.

The V call is TRBV5-4, the J call TRBJ1-1, with a tentative D call TRBD1 (5 bases). The CDR3 contains 16 residues. V lost 3 bases and J 4 bases, leaving 19 bases between the germline ends. The germline V gene has CDR1 SGHNT and CDR2 YYREEE (reference sequence). The CDR3 loop is CASSSPGGVGGTEAFF. The DNA for the CDR3 is TGTGCCAGCAGCTCACCCGGGGGGGTGGGGGGCACTGAAGCTTTCTTT.

This clonotype was counted between two and nine times. V is TRBV6-1 and J is TRBJ1-1; 10 bases line up with TRBD1. The CDR3 sequence is 14 residues long. The germline V gene encodes CDR1 MNHNS and CDR2 SASEGT. With 6 bases clipped from V and 4 bases from J, the junction kept 5 bases outside the gene matches. Here the CDR3 reads CASRRQGAATEAFF. DNA for the CDR3: TGTGCCAGCAGGAGACAGGGGGCGGCCACTGAAGCTTTCTTT.